What follows describes a single T cell receptor (beta chain). These data come from a study of T cell clones after liver transplantation. About the research overall: At least one year of complete immunosuppression withdrawal without enzymes over twice normal defined tolerance.

TCRdb's copy holds only in-frame clones and misses some; the assay was immunoSEQ multiplex PCR. The table records roughly 70,000 clones, 90% of them present only once. The germline V gene has CDR1 SGHRS and CDR2 YFSETQ. The trim removed 10 bases at V and 6 bases at J, leaving 12 bases unmatched. The CDR3 extends over 14 amino acids. The sequence was obtained from a human donor who received a liver transplant. This specimen consisted of CD4+ T cells from blood, obtained before liver transplant. The chain carries TRBV5-1 and TRBJ2-1; 8 positions match TRBD1. The DNA for the CDR3 is TGCGCCGTCCTAGAGACAGGGGATTTCAATGAGCAGTTCTTC. Protein: CAVLETGDFNEQFF. The variable domain in full, completed from reference TRBV5-1 and TRBJ2-1, reads KAGVTQTPRYLIKTRGQQVTLSCSPISGHRSVSWYQQTPGQGLQFLFEYFSETQRNKGNFPGRFSGRQFSNSRSEMNVSTLELGDSALYLCAVLETGDFNEQFFGPGTRLTVL.